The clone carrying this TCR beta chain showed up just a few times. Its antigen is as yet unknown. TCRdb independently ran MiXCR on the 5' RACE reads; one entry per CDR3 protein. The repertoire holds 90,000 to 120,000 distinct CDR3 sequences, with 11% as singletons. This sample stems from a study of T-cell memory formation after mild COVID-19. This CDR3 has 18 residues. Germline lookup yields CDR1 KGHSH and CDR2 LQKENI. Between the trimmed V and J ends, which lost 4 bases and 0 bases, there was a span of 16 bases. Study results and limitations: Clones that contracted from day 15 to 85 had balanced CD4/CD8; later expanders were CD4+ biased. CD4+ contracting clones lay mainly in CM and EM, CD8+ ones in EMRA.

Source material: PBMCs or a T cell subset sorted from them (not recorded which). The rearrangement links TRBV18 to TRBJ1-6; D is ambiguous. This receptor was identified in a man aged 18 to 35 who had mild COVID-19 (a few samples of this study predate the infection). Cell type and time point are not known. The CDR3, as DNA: TGTGCCAGCTCACACGACCTCGCAGAGAGCTCCTATAATTCACCCCTCCACTTT. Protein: CASSHDLAESSYNSPLHF.